The text below deals with one T cell receptor (beta chain). The method was immunoSEQ multiplex PCR; TCRdb's version includes in-frame clones alone and lacks a portion of them. Of over 850,000 clones listed, around three quarters are singletons. These data come from a study of shared clonotypes between healthy human individuals. CDR1 and CDR2 from the germline V gene are SGHRS and YFSETQ. There are 17 residues in the CDR3. V lost 5 bases and J lost 3, with 22 bases in between. The chain recombines TRBV5-1 with TRBJ2-3, with D perhaps matching TRBD1 (6 bases). This receptor was obtained from a man between 18 and 35 years old in good health. Some clones in this sample may be carry-over from other donors' samples. The sequenced sample consisted of memory CD4+ T cells from PBMCs. Described subset: CD45RA-negative fraction. The CDR3 sequence: CASSRGTGFFGTDTQYF. CDR3 DNA: TGCGCCAGCAGTAGAGGTACAGGGTTTTTTGGAACAGATACGCAGTATTTT.